These 5 T cell receptor beta chains share one sample of origin, sequenced in a study of shared clonotypes between healthy human individuals. Assay: immunoSEQ multiplex PCR; the TCRdb copy retains only in-frame clones and omits some. The sample contains about 1.1 million clones, 78% of which appear only once. Material: memory CD4+ T cells from PBMCs. Subset described: CD45RA-negative fraction. The receptor set was obtained from a man aged 18 to 30 in good health. Some clones in this sample may be carry-over from other donors' samples.

The chain links TRBV18 to TRBJ2-7, with 12 bases lining up with TRBD2. Germline assignment: CDR1 KGHSH and CDR2 LQKENI. J was trimmed by 3 bases and V by 3 bases; bases with no gene match: 3. The CDR3 covers 15 residues. The CDR3 region has the DNA TGTGCCAGCTCACCCGGGACTAGCGGGCTCTACGAGCAGTACTTC. Protein: CASSPGTSGLYEQYF.

This clone came up many times. The chain is built from TRBV11-2 and TRBJ2-5, with 9 bases aligning to TRBD1. CDR3 length: 13 amino acids. V was pared by 2 bases and J by 9 bases, with 4 bases of the junction left unmatched. Germline CDR1 is SGHAT and CDR2 is FQNNGV. CDR3 nucleotides: TGTGCCAGCAGCTTACACAGGGGGCGCGCCCAGTACTTC. Amino acids: CASSLHRGRAQYF.

The chain carries TRBV18 and TRBJ2-5; weak D call: TRBD1 (5 bases). Germline V CDR1 and CDR2: KGHSH, LQKENI. V was trimmed by 5 bases and J by 1 base, leaving 11 bases between them. This CDR3 has 14 residues. In DNA, the CDR3 is TGTGCCAGCTCATCTCGACAGACCCAAGAGACCCAGTACTTC. It codes for CASSSRQTQETQYF.

This clone was found many times. The chain recombines TRBV18 with TRBJ1-1, with a weak D call TRBD1 (5 bases). There are 16 residues in the CDR3. V was trimmed by 1 base and J by 4 bases, leaving 16 bases between them. Per the germline V gene, CDR1 is KGHSH and CDR2 is LQKENI. CDR3 in DNA: TGTGCCAGCTCACCACTCGAAGGGGTTTGGAGCACTGAAGCTTTCTTT. This gives the protein CASSPLEGVWSTEAFF.

This sequence joins TRBV5-1 and TRBJ2-6, with TRBD1 matching over 11 bases. The CDR3 is 17 amino acids. Germline V CDR1 and CDR2: SGHRS, YFSETQ. With V trimmed by 4 bases and J by 1 base, 4 bases remained unmatched. The CDR3 protein is CASSQDRGRSGANVLTF. The CDR3 nucleotides read TGCGCCAGCAGCCAGGACAGGGGGCGGTCTGGGGCCAACGTCCTGACTTTC.